This TCR beta chain was recovered during a study of identical twins. This clonotype was detected a few times. This CDR3 is built from 17 residues. Per the germline V gene, CDR1 is SGHRS and CDR2 is YFSETQ. V lost 3 bases to trimming and J lost 8 bases; unmatched junction nucleotides: 9. Template switching added a universal primer binding site, and final cDNA carried unique molecular identifiers. MiXCR was run by TCRdb on the 5' RACE reads, yielding one entry per CDR3 protein. Of hundreds of thousands of distinct CDR3 sequences in the sample, 6.1% were seen once. The sequence was obtained from a man between 18 and 29 years old in good health. This chain joins TRBV5-1 and TRBJ2-1; 15 nucleotides line up with TRBD2. Sequences were obtained from naive T cells sorted from blood. The CDR3 coding sequence is TGCGCCAGCAGCTCCGGGACTAGCGGGAGGCTTTCTGATGAGCAGTTCTTC. Translation gives CASSSGTSGRLSDEQFF.